The entry below gives a single T cell receptor (beta chain) sequence along with its context. The assay was immunoSEQ multiplex PCR, and TCRdb's table has in-frame clones only and misses some. This table has more than 75,000 clones, around 83% appearing once. This sample is drawn from a study of glioma-infiltrating T cells after dendritic cell vaccination. Time point noted: after dendritic cell vaccination, including at tumor progression/relapse. CDR1 and CDR2 from the germline V gene are SGHVS and FQNEAQ. The CDR3 has 15 amino acids. J lost 9 bases, V lost 1 base, and 7 bases had no gene match. The gene calls are TRBV7-8 and TRBJ2-1; 9 bases line up with TRBD2. The receptor comes from a human donor with glioblastoma. The sequenced sample was blood, obtained after dendritic cell vaccination. The CDR3 region has the DNA TGTGCCAGCAGCTTAGGGACTAGCGTAGTCAGTGAGCAGTTCTTC. As protein: CASSLGTSVVSEQFF.